This entry lists 11 T cell receptor beta chains sequenced from one sample in a study of siplizumab effects on memory and regulatory T cells. Here immunoSEQ multiplex PCR was the method, and the copy in TCRdb shows in-frame clones only, minus some. The sample contains 90,000 to 110,000 clones, 90% to 95% of which appear only once. The specimen sequenced was CD4+ T cells sorted from blood. These receptors came from a human donor in good health.

This clone was detected only once. This rearrangement joins TRBV7-8 to TRBJ1-1; TRBD1 matches at 7 bases. Germline V gives CDR1 SGHVS, CDR2 FQNEAQ. V was pared by 5 bases and J by 5 bases, with 8 bases of the junction left unmatched. This CDR3 region has 14 residues. The CDR3 protein is CASSERGTETEAFF. DNA for the CDR3: TGTGCCAGCAGCGAAAGAGGGACAGAAACTGAAGCTTTCTTT.

This clone was found a few times. In DNA form, the CDR3 reads TGTGCCAGTAGTATCCCTTTCCCAAATCAGCCCCAGCATTTT. Translation gives CASSIPFPNQPQHF. The V call is TRBV19, the J call TRBJ1-5; D not resolved. This CDR3 contains 14 residues. Trimming removed 3 bases from V and 4 bases from J, with 10 bases in between. Germline V gene data show CDR1 as LNHDA and CDR2 as SQIVND (reference sequence). The whole variable domain, filled in from reference TRBV19 and TRBJ1-5, reads DGGITQSPKYLFRKEGQNVTLSCEQNLNHDAMYWYRQDPGQGLRLIYYSQIVNDFQKGDIAEGYSVSREKKESFPLTVTSAQKNPTAFYLCASSIPFPNQPQHFGDGTRLSIL.

The chain is built from TRBV15 and TRBJ1-2; unclear D gene. CDR1 is LNHNV and CDR2 is YYDKDF in the germline V gene (reference sequence). The V and J ends lost 1 base and 6 bases respectively, with 9 bases between them. This CDR3 is 13 amino acids long. The CDR3 is CATSRAQADGYTF. Here the CDR3 DNA reads TGTGCCACCAGCAGAGCCCAGGCAGATGGCTACACCTTC.

The chain has TRBV5-1 and TRBJ1-2, with D uncertain. The germline V gene encodes CDR1 SGHRS and CDR2 YFSETQ. The CDR3 is 16 residues long. With 4 bases removed from V and 4 bases from J, the gap between germline ends came to 20 bases. The DNA of the CDR3 is TGCGCCAGCAGCCACGGCGGGTGGGAGGGTAGCTATGGCTACACCTTC. Translation: CASSHGGWEGSYGYTF.

The chain couples TRBV7-2 to TRBJ1-5, with no clear D. V shed 2 bases and J shed 2 bases, with 10 bases lying between them. There are 15 residues in the CDR3. CDR1 is SGHTA and CDR2 is FQGNSA in the germline V gene. CDR3 residues: CASSLYPEGNQPQHF. The CDR3 DNA reads as TGTGCCAGCAGCTTATACCCTGAAGGCAATCAGCCCCAGCATTTT.

The rearrangement links TRBV5-1 to TRBJ2-3; D possibly matches TRBD1 or TRBD2 (5 bases each). Between the trimmed V and J ends, which lost 2 bases and 1 base, there was a span of 20 bases. The germline V gene encodes CDR1 SGHRS and CDR2 YFSETQ. The CDR3 spans 18 residues. For the CDR3, the DNA is TGCGCCAGCAGCTTCACCTGGCTTGGGGACCCGGGCACAGATACGCAGTATTTT. This sequence encodes CASSFTWLGDPGTDTQYF.

The CDR3 sequence is CASSLGTTGNEQFF. CDR3 nucleotides: TGTGCCAGCAGCTTAGGGACTACAGGCAATGAGCAGTTCTTC. This sequence joins TRBV7-8 and TRBJ2-1; tentatively, D is TRBD2 (6 bases). Trimming shortened V by 1 base and J by 6 bases, and 10 bases separated the two germline ends. Per germline, CDR1 SGHVS and CDR2 FQNEAQ. The CDR3 consists of 14 residues.

Written as DNA, the CDR3 is TGTGCCAGTAGTATCCCTGCAACAGGGAGCAACTATGGCTACACCTTC. This gives the protein CASSIPATGSNYGYTF. The chain combines TRBV19 with TRBJ1-2, with D possibly being TRBD1 (6 bases). The CDR3 covers 16 residues. Trimming removed 3 bases at V and 2 bases at J, with 16 bases between. Germline CDR1 is LNHDA and CDR2 is SQIVND (reference sequence). Full variable domain (rest looked up from reference TRBV19 and TRBJ1-2): DGGITQSPKYLFRKEGQNVTLSCEQNLNHDAMYWYRQDPGQGLRLIYYSQIVNDFQKGDIAEGYSVSREKKESFPLTVTSAQKNPTAFYLCASSIPATGSNYGYTFGSGTRLTVV.

The gene calls are TRBV30 and TRBJ2-5, with 8 nucleotides matching TRBD2. With 8 bases clipped from V and 5 bases from J, the junction kept 10 bases outside the gene matches. CDR1 and CDR2 from the germline V gene are GTSNPN and SVGIG (reference sequence). The CDR3 totals 13 residues. The CDR3 coding sequence is TGTGCCCGAGACGGGAGGGCCGCGGAGACCCAGTACTTC. Protein product: CARDGRAAETQYF.

This clone was seen only a few times. This sequence joins TRBV9 and TRBJ2-5; tentatively, D is TRBD1 or TRBD2 (5 bases each). The V gene's germline CDR1 is SGDLS and CDR2 YYNGEE. V gave up 0 bases and J gave up 3 bases, with 12 bases separating them. The length of the CDR3 is 15 residues. The CDR3 here is CASSVGGRGKETQYF. CDR3 bases: TGTGCCAGCAGCGTAGGGGGCCGGGGCAAAGAGACCCAGTACTTC.

The chain employs TRBV6-1 and TRBJ2-1, with 10 nucleotides matching TRBD2. The CDR3 runs 14 residues. Germline lookup yields CDR1 MNHNS and CDR2 SASEGT. Trimming at V came to 4 bases and at J to 9 bases, leaving 6 bases not matched to a gene. CDR3 bases: TGTGCCAGCAGTGCGGGAGCGGGGGGGCTTGAGCAGTTCTTC. It is translated as CASSAGAGGLEQFF.